These T cell receptor beta chains were read from a single sample in a study of CD8 T cells in Susac syndrome. TCRdb ran MiXCR on the immunoSEQ multiplex PCR reads and lists one entry per CDR3 protein. The table has about 180,000 distinct CDR3 sequences, around 95% seen once. The material sequenced was CD8+ T cells from PBMCs. The origin of the receptors is a human donor with multiple sclerosis. The CDR3 runs from the conserved cysteine through the conserved F or W. D genes are given only for firm matches. The size of a clone is reported for some rows only, either as once, few or many, or as a class for expanded clones.

V: TRBV9; J: TRBJ1-1; D: -; size: -; CDR3: CASSVGSGGLTEAFF; DNA: TGTGCCAGCAGCGTAGGGTCCGGGGGCCTAACTGAAGCTTTCTTT
V: TRBV27; J: TRBJ2-7; D: -; size: -; CDR3: CASSLMPGAYEQYF; DNA: TGTGCCAGCAGTTTGATGCCGGGGGCCTACGAGCAGTACTTC
V: TRBV28; J: TRBJ2-3; D: TRBD2; size: -; CDR3: CASSSVSGREYF; DNA: TGTGCCAGCAGTTCAGTTAGCGGGAGGGAGTATTTT
V: TRBV6-1; J: TRBJ2-7; D: TRBD2; size: -; CDR3: CASSELAGQTYEQYF; DNA: TGTGCCAGCAGTGAACTAGCGGGGCAAACCTACGAGCAGTACTTC
V: TRBV5-6; J: TRBJ2-3; D: -; size: -; CDR3: CASSLGGTSSTDTQYF; DNA: TGTGCCAGCAGCTTGGGCGGTACCTCTAGCACAGATACGCAGTATTTT
V: TRBV29-1; J: TRBJ1-1; D: -; size: once; CDR3: CTCWGSGGTQNTEAFF; DNA: TGCACCTGTTGGGGGTCAGGCGGAACCCAGAACACTGAAGCTTTCTTT
V: TRBV29-1; J: TRBJ2-7; D: TRBD1; size: -; CDR3: CSVEDPVTGFHEQYF; DNA: TGCAGCGTTGAAGATCCTGTGACAGGGTTTCACGAGCAGTACTTC
V: TRBV2; J: TRBJ2-7; D: -; size: -; CDR3: CATYNPGLSYEQYF; DNA: TGTGCCACCTACAACCCAGGACTAAGCTACGAGCAGTACTTC
V: TRBV24-1; J: TRBJ2-5; D: TRBD1; size: -; CDR3: CATSDPGQGGETQYF; DNA: TGTGCCACCAGTGACCCCGGACAGGGTGGGGAGACCCAGTACTTC
V: TRBV2; J: TRBJ2-7; D: -; size: -; CDR3: CASTESRYEQYF; DNA: TGTGCCAGCACCGAGTCCAGGTACGAGCAGTACTTC
V: TRBV13; J: TRBJ2-7; D: TRBD2; size: -; CDR3: CASSSFARGGQYF; DNA: TGTGCCAGCAGCTCCTTCGCCCGGGGGGGGCAGTACTTC
V: TRBV18; J: TRBJ2-5; D: -; size: -; CDR3: CASSPRDRIPRETQYF; DNA: TGTGCCAGCTCACCGAGAGACAGGATACCACGTGAGACCCAGTACTTC
V: TRBV29-1; J: TRBJ1-1; D: -; size: -; CDR3: CSVDGTGNTEAFF; DNA: TGCAGCGTTGATGGGACGGGGAACACTGAAGCTTTCTTT
V: TRBV7-8; J: TRBJ2-5; D: -; size: -; CDR3: CASSHEFAEPGETQYF; DNA: TGTGCCAGCAGCCACGAATTTGCGGAGCCGGGAGAGACCCAGTACTTC
V: TRBV29-1; J: TRBJ2-7; D: -; size: -; CDR3: CSVATSSGEQYF; DNA: TGCAGCGTTGCGACTTCTTCGGGGGAGCAGTACTTC
V: TRBV23-1; J: TRBJ2-3; D: TRBD2; size: -; CDR3: CASRRPRLAGVKDTQYF; DNA: TGCGCCAGCAGAAGGCCAAGACTAGCGGGAGTGAAAGATACGCAGTATTTT
V: TRBV2; J: TRBJ1-2; D: -; size: -; CDR3: CASGDSLDGYTF; DNA: TGTGCCAGCGGAGACAGTTTGGATGGCTACACCTTC
V: TRBV6-5; J: TRBJ2-1; D: -; size: -; CDR3: CASSSGGSYNEQFF; DNA: TGTGCCAGCAGTTCTGGGGGGTCCTACAATGAGCAGTTCTTC
V: TRBV27; J: TRBJ2-7; D: -; size: -; CDR3: CASSLSGRSATYEQYF; DNA: TGTGCCAGCAGTTTATCCGGACGTAGCGCGACCTACGAGCAGTACTTC
V: TRBV29-1; J: TRBJ2-3; D: TRBD2; size: -; CDR3: CSVKTSGGTSTDTQYF; DNA: TGCAGCGTTAAAACTAGCGGGGGGACTAGCACAGATACGCAGTATTTT
V: TRBV29-1; J: TRBJ2-3; D: -; size: -; CDR3: CSVEADTQYF; DNA: TGCAGCGTTGAGGCAGATACGCAGTATTTT
V: TRBV15; J: TRBJ2-5; D: TRBD2; size: -; CDR3: CATSRDLGGEETQYF; DNA: TGTGCCACCAGCAGAGATTTGGGGGGGGAAGAGACCCAGTACTTC
V: TRBV28; J: TRBJ1-2; D: TRBD1; size: once; CDR3: CASRDRVVWNYGYTF; DNA: TGTGCCAGCAGGGACAGGGTCGTATGGAACTATGGCTACACCTTC
V: TRBV5-6; J: TRBJ1-2; D: -; size: -; CDR3: CASSIGAGPYGYTF; DNA: TGTGCCAGCAGCATAGGAGCGGGACCTTATGGCTACACCTTC
V: TRBV2; J: TRBJ1-1; D: -; size: -; CDR3: CASGGSEAFF; DNA: TGTGCCAGCGGGGGCAGTGAAGCTTTCTTT
V: TRBV7-9; J: TRBJ2-7; D: -; size: -; CDR3: CASSRGFLAEQYF; DNA: TGTGCCAGCAGCCGGGGGTTCCTCGCCGAGCAGTACTTC
V: TRBV5-1; J: TRBJ2-7; D: TRBD2; size: -; CDR3: CASSSRSGRWVEQYF; DNA: TGCGCCAGCAGCTCGAGAAGCGGGAGGTGGGTCGAGCAGTACTTC
V: TRBV7-8; J: TRBJ2-2; D: TRBD2; size: -; CDR3: CASRRLAGGTGELFF; DNA: TGTGCCAGCAGACGACTAGCGGGGGGCACCGGGGAGCTGTTTTTT
V: TRBV7-9; J: TRBJ1-2; D: -; size: -; CDR3: CASSLVRTDYGYTF; DNA: TGTGCCAGCAGCTTGGTTCGTACAGACTATGGCTACACCTTC
V: TRBV20-1; J: TRBJ2-7; D: TRBD2; size: -; CDR3: CSARGLEFYEQYF; DNA: TGCAGTGCTAGGGGACTAGAGTTCTACGAGCAGTACTTC
V: TRBV4-1; J: TRBJ2-1; D: -; size: -; CDR3: CASSPRGTSQIGNEQFF; DNA: TGCGCCAGCAGCCCCAGGGGGACTAGTCAAATCGGGAATGAGCAGTTCTTC
V: TRBV28; J: TRBJ1-5; D: -; size: -; CDR3: CASSLGADQPQHF; DNA: TGTGCCAGCAGTTTGGGGGCGGATCAGCCCCAGCATTTT
V: TRBV7-9; J: TRBJ1-5; D: TRBD1; size: -; CDR3: CASSSSHDRGQPQHF; DNA: TGTGCCAGCAGCTCTTCCCATGACAGGGGACAGCCCCAGCATTTT